The 18 T cell receptor beta chains given below trace back to one sample, sequenced in a study of human T cells and chemical hapten exposure. Via MiXCR, TCRdb re-called the RACE reads, giving one row per CDR3 protein. The data show 380,000 or so distinct CDR3 sequences, roughly 5% seen once. Time point given: patch test 1, 2 weeks after DPC sensitization. Treatment specified: therapeutic diphenylcyclopropenone sensitization with weekly scalp DPC. The starting material was whole blood, obtained in connection with sensitization to the hapten diphenylcyclopropenone (DPC). These receptors originate from a woman between 45 and 65 years old with alopecia areata. Some clones in this sample may be carry-over from other donors' samples.

This clonotype was picked up many times. The chain employs TRBV12-3 or TRBV12-4 and TRBJ1-5, with a weak D call TRBD1 (5 bases). The CDR3 covers 16 residues. Trimming cost V 4 bases and J 0 bases, with 13 bases left between them. CDR3 sequence (DNA): TGTGCCAGCAGTTGGGGCGAAGGGGTTAGCAATCAGCCCCAGCATTTT. Translated: CASSWGEGVSNQPQHF.

This clonotype was picked up many times. The chain carries TRBV7-3 and TRBJ2-1, with 8 nucleotides matching TRBD1. Unmatched junction bases numbered 6, after V lost 5 bases and J lost 9 bases. In germline, CDR1 is SGHTA, CDR2 FQGTGA. There are 13 residues in the CDR3. The CDR3 DNA reads TGTGCCAGCAGCCTTACAGGGGGGAGTGAGCAGTTCTTC. It specifies CASSLTGGSEQFF.

This clonotype was picked up many times. This sequence joins TRBV28 and TRBJ2-1, with TRBD1 as a possible D gene (6 bases). CDR3 length: 18 residues. The germline V gene has CDR1 MDHEN and CDR2 SYDVKM. Trimming removed 4 bases from V and 3 bases from J, with 22 bases in between. The CDR3 region has the DNA TGTGCCAGCAGTTGGACCAGGGGTCTCATGGTTAACTACAATGAGCAGTTCTTC. Its translation: CASSWTRGLMVNYNEQFF.

The chain has TRBV2 and TRBJ2-5; D is uncertain. The germline V and J ends were trimmed by 0 bases and 4 bases, with 12 bases remaining between them. CDR1 and CDR2 from the germline V gene are SNHLY and FYNNEI. The CDR3 is 15 amino acids. CDR3 sequence: CASSEALTTTETQYF. Here the CDR3 DNA reads TGTGCCAGCAGTGAAGCGCTCACAACAACAGAGACCCAGTACTTC.

This clonotype was seen repeatedly, ten times or more. This rearrangement joins TRBV27 to TRBJ2-1; either TRBD1 or TRBD2 may supply D (5 bases each). Germline assignment: CDR1 MNHEY and CDR2 SMNVEV (reference sequence). This CDR3 has 13 amino acids. Trimming removed 2 bases from V and 5 bases from J, with 7 bases in between. CDR3 sequence: CASSLQGDNEQFF. As DNA, the CDR3 is TGTGCCAGCAGTTTACAGGGAGACAATGAGCAGTTCTTC.

This clonotype has a handful of counts. The chain has TRBV7-2 and TRBJ1-1; D remains unclear. V lost 3 bases to trimming and J lost 7 bases, with 15 bases between them. The germline V gene encodes CDR1 SGHTA and CDR2 FQGNSA. The CDR3 runs to 14 residues. The CDR3 sequence is CASSLRAGMSEAFF. The CDR3 DNA reads TGTGCCAGCAGCTTGAGAGCCGGTATGAGTGAAGCTTTCTTT.

This clonotype was counted between two and nine times. The rearrangement uses TRBV9 and TRBJ1-2, with D unclear. CDR3 length: 13 amino acids. Trimming removed 1 base at V and 4 bases at J, with 8 bases between. Germline V gene sequence: CDR1 SGDLS, CDR2 YYNGEE. CDR3 sequence: CASSVMGGYGYTF. The CDR3 DNA is TGTGCCAGCAGCGTAATGGGCGGCTATGGCTACACCTTC.

The table lists this clonotype with a few counts. This rearrangement joins TRBV5-4 to TRBJ1-2, with D uncertain. The V end was cut by 0 bases, the J end by 1 base, with 4 bases between. Germline CDR1 SGHNT, CDR2 YYREEE (reference sequence). CDR3 length: 13 residues. CDR3 protein: CASSLENNYGYTF. CDR3 coding DNA: TGTGCCAGCAGCTTGGAGAATAACTATGGCTACACCTTC.

This rearrangement joins TRBV9 to TRBJ2-5; 10 bases are a match to TRBD2. Germline V gives CDR1 SGDLS, CDR2 YYNGEE. V shed 7 bases, J shed 5 bases, and the junction held 8 bases outside the gene matches. This CDR3 spans 14 amino acids. CDR3 loop: CASGGTSVFETQYF. As DNA, the CDR3 is TGTGCCAGCGGAGGGACTAGCGTTTTTGAGACCCAGTACTTC.

This clonotype was seen many times. The chain has TRBV18 and TRBJ2-5; no clear D. The germline V gene has CDR1 KGHSH and CDR2 LQKENI. The CDR3 has 13 amino acids. Trimming cost V 6 bases and J 0 bases, with 8 bases left between them. This CDR3 is CASSPSYQETQYF. CDR3 DNA: TGTGCCAGCTCCCCATCCTACCAAGAGACCCAGTACTTC. Combining the CDR3 with reference TRBV18 and TRBJ2-5 gives the whole variable domain NAGVMQNPRHLVRRRGQEARLRCSPMKGHSHVYWYRQLPEEGLKFMVYLQKENIIDESGMPKERFSAEFPKEGPSILRIQQVVRGDSAAYFCASSPSYQETQYFGPGTRLLVL.

This clonotype has at least ten counts. This sequence joins TRBV29-1 and TRBJ2-1; TRBD2 might be the D (7 bases). Per the germline V gene, CDR1 is SQVTM and CDR2 is ANQGSEA. V was pared by 6 bases and J by 1 base, with 13 bases between. This CDR3 region has 14 residues. This CDR3 is CSVVQGGSYNEQFF. As DNA, the CDR3 is TGCAGCGTGGTACAGGGAGGGTCCTACAATGAGCAGTTCTTC.

This clonotype was seen a few times. This chain uses TRBV7-2 with TRBJ1-1; no clear D. Trimming left V 5 bases short and J 4 bases short, with 11 bases between. The germline V gene has CDR1 SGHTA and CDR2 FQGNSA. This CDR3 has 13 residues. This CDR3 reads CASSQTVGTEAFF. As DNA, the CDR3 is TGTGCCAGCAGCCAGACGGTCGGCACTGAAGCTTTCTTT.

This clonotype was counted ten times or more. The chain employs TRBV12-5 and TRBJ1-2; TRBD1 matches at 7 bases. The germline CDR1 and CDR2 sequences are LGHNT and FRNRAP. This CDR3 contains 14 residues. Germline trimming cut 4 bases from V and 4 bases from J; bases unmatched to any gene: 6. As DNA, the CDR3 is TGTGCTAGTGGTTCCTCGACAGGGTTCTATGGCTACACCTTC. Its protein is CASGSSTGFYGYTF.

This clonotype was picked up a small number of times. This sequence joins TRBV7-9 and TRBJ2-1; D may correspond to TRBD1 or TRBD2 (6 bases each). Per germline, CDR1 SEHNR and CDR2 FQNEAQ (reference sequence). This CDR3 is built from 14 residues. V shed 6 bases and J shed 7 bases, with 16 bases lying between them. As DNA, the CDR3 is TGTGCCAGCAGTCGAGGTCCGGGGGCAAATGAGCAGTTCTTC. Translation: CASSRGPGANEQFF. Variable domain in full (rest from reference TRBV7-9 and TRBJ2-1): DTGVSQNPRHKITKRGQNVTFRCDPISEHNRLYWYRQTLGQGPEFLTYFQNEAQLEKSRLLSDRFSAERPKGSFSTLEIQRTEQGDSAMYLCASSRGPGANEQFFGPGTRLTVL.

V and J are TRBV27 and TRBJ2-3; 11 bases agree with TRBD2. The CDR3 totals 15 residues. V shed 4 bases and J 3 bases; nucleotides not matched to a gene: 3. Per germline, CDR1 MNHEY and CDR2 SMNVEV (reference sequence). The CDR3 DNA follows: TGTGCCAGCAGTTCTCCTAGCGGGAGGACAGATACGCAGTATTTT. It encodes CASSSPSGRTDTQYF.

The chain has TRBV2 and TRBJ2-3; D unresolved. Per the germline V gene, CDR1 is SNHLY and CDR2 is FYNNEI. The CDR3 consists of 15 residues. Trimming cost V 6 bases and J 4 bases, with 17 bases left between them. For the CDR3, the DNA is TGTGCCAGCAGGCTAGGCCCCCCAGGCGCAGATACGCAGTATTTT. As protein: CASRLGPPGADTQYF.

The CDR3 nucleotides read TGCGCCAGCAGCCAAGATAAGGGAATCAATTCACCCCTCCACTTT. It encodes CASSQDKGINSPLHF. The chain employs TRBV4-3 and TRBJ1-6; D is unclear. V was shortened by 0 bases and J by 7 bases, with 10 bases between the two germline ends. Germline V CDR1 and CDR2: LGHNA, YSLEER. The CDR3 loop spans 15 amino acids.

This clonotype was recorded a few times. The gene calls are TRBV4-3 and TRBJ2-7; unclear D gene. With 0 bases removed from V and 4 bases from J, the gap between germline ends came to 10 bases. The CDR3 loop spans 14 amino acids. Looked up from germline, CDR1 is LGHNA and CDR2 is YSLEER. The CDR3 coding sequence is TGCGCCAGCAGCCAAGATTCGAAGGGTTACGAGCAGTACTTC. This sequence encodes CASSQDSKGYEQYF.